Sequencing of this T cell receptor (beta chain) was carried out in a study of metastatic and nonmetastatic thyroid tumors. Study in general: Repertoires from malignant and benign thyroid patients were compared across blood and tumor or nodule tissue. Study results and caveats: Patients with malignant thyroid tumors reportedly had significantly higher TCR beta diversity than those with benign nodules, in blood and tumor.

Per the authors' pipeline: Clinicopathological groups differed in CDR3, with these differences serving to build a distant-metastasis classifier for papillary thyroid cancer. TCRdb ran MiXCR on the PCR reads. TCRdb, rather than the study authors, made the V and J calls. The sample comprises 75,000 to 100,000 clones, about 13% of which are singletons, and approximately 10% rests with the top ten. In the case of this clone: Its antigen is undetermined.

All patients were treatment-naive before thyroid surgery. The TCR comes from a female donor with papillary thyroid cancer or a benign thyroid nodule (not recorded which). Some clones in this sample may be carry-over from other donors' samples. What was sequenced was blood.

CDR3 region: CASSPGTLWGYTF. The CDR3 DNA follows: TGTGCCAGCAGCCCCGGGACACTGTGGGGCTACACCTTC. The V call is TRBV11-3, the J call TRBJ1-2; weak D call: TRBD1 (6 bases). The CDR3 length is 13 residues. The germline gives CDR1 SGHNT, CDR2 YENEEA. V lost 5 bases, J lost 8 bases, and 15 bases lay in between.